Only one count was recorded for the clone carrying this TCR beta chain. The assay was immunoSEQ multiplex PCR, and TCRdb's table has in-frame clones only and misses some. This sample has 55,000 to 85,000 clones; about nine tenths occur once, and the top ten carry more than 3.5%. The data belong to a study of chemoradiotherapy in HPV16-positive cancers. Germline V gene sequence: CDR1 MNHNS, CDR2 SASEGT. CDR3 length equals 13 residues. V was shortened by 8 bases and J by 2 bases, with 10 bases between the two germline ends. This TCR was recovered from a human donor with HPV-associated anogenital cancer. V and J are TRBV6-1 and TRBJ1-5, with D perhaps matching TRBD1 (5 bases). The starting material was blood, obtained from a patient who underwent chemoradiotherapy. The CDR3 DNA reads as TGTGCCAGCGGGGGGGTGGGCAATCAGCCCCAGCATTTT. This encodes CASGGVGNQPQHF.